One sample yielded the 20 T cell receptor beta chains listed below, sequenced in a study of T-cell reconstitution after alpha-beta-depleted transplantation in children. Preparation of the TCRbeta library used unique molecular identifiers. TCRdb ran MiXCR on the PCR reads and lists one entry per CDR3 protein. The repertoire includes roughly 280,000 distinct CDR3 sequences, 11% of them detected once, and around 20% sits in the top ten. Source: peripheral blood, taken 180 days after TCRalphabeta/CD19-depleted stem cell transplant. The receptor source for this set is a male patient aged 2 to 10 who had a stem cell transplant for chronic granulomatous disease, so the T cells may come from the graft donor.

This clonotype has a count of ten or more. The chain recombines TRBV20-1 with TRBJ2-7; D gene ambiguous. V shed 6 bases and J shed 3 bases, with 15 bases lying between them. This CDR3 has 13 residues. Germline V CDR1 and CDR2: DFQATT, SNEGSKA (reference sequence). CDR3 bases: TGCAGTGCCCCTGAGAATAGCCACTACGAGCAGTACTTC. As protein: CSAPENSHYEQYF.

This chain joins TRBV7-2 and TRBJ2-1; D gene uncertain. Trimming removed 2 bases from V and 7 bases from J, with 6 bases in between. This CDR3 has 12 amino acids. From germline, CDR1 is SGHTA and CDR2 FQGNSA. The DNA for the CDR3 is TGTGCCAGCAGCTTACCGGTGAATGAGCAGTTCTTC. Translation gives CASSLPVNEQFF.

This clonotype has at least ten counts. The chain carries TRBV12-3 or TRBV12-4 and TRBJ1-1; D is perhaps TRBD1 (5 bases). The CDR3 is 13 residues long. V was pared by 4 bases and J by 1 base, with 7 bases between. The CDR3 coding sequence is TGTGCCAGCAGTTGGGGCAGGAACACTGAAGCTTTCTTT. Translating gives CASSWGRNTEAFF.

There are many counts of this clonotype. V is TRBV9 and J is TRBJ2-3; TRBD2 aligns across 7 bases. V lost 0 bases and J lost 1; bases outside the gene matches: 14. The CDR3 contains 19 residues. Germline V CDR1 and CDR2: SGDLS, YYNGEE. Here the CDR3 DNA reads TGTGCCAGCAGCGTAGAAAGCGGGATCACTACTCGGGGCACAGATACGCAGTATTTT. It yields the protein CASSVESGITTRGTDTQYF.

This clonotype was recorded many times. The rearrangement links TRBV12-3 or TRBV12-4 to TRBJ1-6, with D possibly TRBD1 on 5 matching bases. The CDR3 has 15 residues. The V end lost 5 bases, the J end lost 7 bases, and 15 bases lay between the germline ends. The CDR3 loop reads CASSLSGAPNSPLHF. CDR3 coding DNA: TGTGCCAGCAGTCTGAGTGGGGCGCCCAATTCACCCCTCCACTTT.

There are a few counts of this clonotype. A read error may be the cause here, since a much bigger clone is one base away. The CDR3 sequence: CCAARDGLSGANVLTF. The CDR3 DNA follows: TGCTGTGCTGCCCGGGACGGCCTCTCTGGGGCCAACGTCCTGACTTTC. The V call is TRBV20-1, the J call TRBJ2-6, with D perhaps matching TRBD1 or TRBD2 (5 bases each). CDR3 length: 16 residues. CDR1 is DFQATT and CDR2 is SNEGSKA in the germline V gene (reference sequence).

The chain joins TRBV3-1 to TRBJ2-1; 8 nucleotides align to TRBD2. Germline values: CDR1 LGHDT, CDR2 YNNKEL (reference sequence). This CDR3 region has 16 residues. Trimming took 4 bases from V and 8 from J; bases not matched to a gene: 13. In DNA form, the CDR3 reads TGTGCCAGCAGCCCCCTTCGGACGGGGGGGCCCTATGAGCAGTTCTTC. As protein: CASSPLRTGGPYEQFF.

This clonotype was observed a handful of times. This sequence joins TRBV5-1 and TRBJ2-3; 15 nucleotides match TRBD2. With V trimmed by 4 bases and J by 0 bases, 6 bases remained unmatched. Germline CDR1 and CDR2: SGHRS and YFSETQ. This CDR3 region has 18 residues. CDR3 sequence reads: CASSAGLAGGPSTDTQYF. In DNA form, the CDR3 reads TGCGCCAGCAGCGCGGGACTAGCGGGGGGCCCCAGCACAGATACGCAGTATTTT.

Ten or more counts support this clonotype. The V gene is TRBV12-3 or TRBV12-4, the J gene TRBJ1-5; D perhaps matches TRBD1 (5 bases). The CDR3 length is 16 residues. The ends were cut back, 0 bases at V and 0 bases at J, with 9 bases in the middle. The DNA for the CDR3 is TGTGCCAGCAGTTTAGCCATACAGGATAGCAATCAGCCCCAGCATTTT. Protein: CASSLAIQDSNQPQHF.

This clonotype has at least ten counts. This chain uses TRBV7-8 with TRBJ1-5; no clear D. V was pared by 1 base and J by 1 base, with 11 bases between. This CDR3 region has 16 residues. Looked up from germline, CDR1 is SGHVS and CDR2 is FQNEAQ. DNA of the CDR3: TGTGCCAGCAGCTTAGTCCCTTGGCAGAGCAATCAGCCCCAGCATTTT. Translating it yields CASSLVPWQSNQPQHF.

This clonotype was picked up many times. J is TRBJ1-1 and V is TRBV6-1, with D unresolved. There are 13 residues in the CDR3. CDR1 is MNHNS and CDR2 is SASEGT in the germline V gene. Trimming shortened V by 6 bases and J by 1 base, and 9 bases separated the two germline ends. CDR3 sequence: CASSFYTNTEAFF. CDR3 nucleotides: TGTGCCAGCAGCTTCTATACGAACACTGAAGCTTTCTTT.

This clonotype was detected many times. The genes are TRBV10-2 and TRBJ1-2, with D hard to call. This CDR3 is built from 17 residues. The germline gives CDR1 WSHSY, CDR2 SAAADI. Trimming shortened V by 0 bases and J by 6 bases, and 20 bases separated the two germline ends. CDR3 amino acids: CASSESISFSGSDGYTF. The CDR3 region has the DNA TGCGCCAGCAGTGAGTCGATCTCTTTCTCCGGATCCGATGGCTACACCTTC.

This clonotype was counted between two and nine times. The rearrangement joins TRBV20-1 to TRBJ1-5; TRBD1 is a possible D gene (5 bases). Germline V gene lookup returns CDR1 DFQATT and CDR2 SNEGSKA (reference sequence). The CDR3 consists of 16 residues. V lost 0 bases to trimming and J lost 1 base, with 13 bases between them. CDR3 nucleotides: TGCAGTGCTAGAGATGTCGGGCAGGGAAGCAATCAGCCCCAGCATTTT. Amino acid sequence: CSARDVGQGSNQPQHF.

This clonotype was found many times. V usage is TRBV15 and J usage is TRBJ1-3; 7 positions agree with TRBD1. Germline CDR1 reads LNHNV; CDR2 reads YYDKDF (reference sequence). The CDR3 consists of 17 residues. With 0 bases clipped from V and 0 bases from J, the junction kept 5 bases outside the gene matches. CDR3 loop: CATSRDQGGVSGNTIYF. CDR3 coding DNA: TGTGCCACCAGCAGAGATCAGGGGGGCGTCTCTGGAAACACCATATATTTT.

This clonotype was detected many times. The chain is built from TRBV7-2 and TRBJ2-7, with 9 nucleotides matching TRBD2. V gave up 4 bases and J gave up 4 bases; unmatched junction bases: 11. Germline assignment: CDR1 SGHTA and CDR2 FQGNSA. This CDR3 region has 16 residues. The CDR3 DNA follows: TGTGCCAGCAGCTCCGATGGGGCTAGCGGGACTTACGAGCAGTACTTC. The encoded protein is CASSSDGASGTYEQYF.

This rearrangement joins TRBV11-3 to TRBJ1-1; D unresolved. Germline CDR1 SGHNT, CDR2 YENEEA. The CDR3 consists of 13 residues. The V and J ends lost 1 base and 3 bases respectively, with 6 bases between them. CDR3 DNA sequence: TGTGCCAGCAGCTTAGCCGTCCACACTGAAGCTTTCTTT. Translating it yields CASSLAVHTEAFF.

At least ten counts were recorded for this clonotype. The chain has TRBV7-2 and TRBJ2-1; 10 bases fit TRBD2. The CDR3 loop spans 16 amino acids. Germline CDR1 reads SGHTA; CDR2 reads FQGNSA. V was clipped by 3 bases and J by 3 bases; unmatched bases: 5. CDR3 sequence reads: CASSLLLAGYYNEQFF. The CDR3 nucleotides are TGTGCCAGCAGCTTGTTACTAGCGGGGTACTACAATGAGCAGTTCTTC.

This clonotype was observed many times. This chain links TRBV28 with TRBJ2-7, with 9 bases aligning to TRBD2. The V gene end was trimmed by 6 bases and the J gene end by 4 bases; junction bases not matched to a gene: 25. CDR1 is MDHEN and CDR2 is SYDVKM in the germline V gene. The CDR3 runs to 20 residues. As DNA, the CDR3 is TGTGCCAGCAGGACCCCCCTCGGAATTAGCGGGAGTGGGGGGATTTACGAGCAGTACTTC. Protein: CASRTPLGISGSGGIYEQYF.

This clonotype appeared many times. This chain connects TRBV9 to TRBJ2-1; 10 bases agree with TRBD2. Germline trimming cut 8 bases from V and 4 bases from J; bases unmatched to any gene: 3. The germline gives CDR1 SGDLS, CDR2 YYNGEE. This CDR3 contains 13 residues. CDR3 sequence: CASERGGYNEQFF. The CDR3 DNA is TGTGCCAGTGAGCGGGGGGGTTACAATGAGCAGTTCTTC.

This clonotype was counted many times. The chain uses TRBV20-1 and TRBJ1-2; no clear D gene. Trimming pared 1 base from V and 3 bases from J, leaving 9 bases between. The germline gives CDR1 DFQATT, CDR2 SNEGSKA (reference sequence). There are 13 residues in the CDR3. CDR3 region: CSARGWRDYGYTF. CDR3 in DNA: TGCAGTGCTAGAGGATGGCGGGACTATGGCTACACCTTC.